This is a list of T cell receptor beta chains from one sample in a study of T cell changes during pregnancy in multiple sclerosis. Using immunoSEQ multiplex PCR, the repertoire was profiled, and TCRdb retains in-frame clones only, with some absent. The sample includes fewer than 60,000 clones, approximately 95% of them seen just once. Sequencing used CD8+ T cells from peripheral blood mononuclear cells, obtained in the first trimester of pregnancy. These receptors were collected from a female donor with multiple sclerosis, enrolled in a pregnancy study. CDR3s include the opening cysteine and the closing phenylalanine or tryptophan. The D gene is left open where the match is weak. Only part of the rows carry a size: once, few, many, or a class if the clone is expanded.

CDR3,DNA,J,D,size,V
CASSLGLPPDGYTF,TGTGCCAGCAGCTTGGGTCTTCCCCCGGATGGCTACACCTTC,TRBJ1-2,NA,NA,TRBV5-6
CASSQSGQPQHF,TGCGCCAGCAGCCAATCGGGTCAGCCCCAGCATTTT,TRBJ1-5,NA,once,TRBV4-1
CASRPLLLGTVLGTVQHF,TGTGCCAGCAGACCACTTCTTCTCGGGACAGTTTTGGGTACAGTCCAGCATTTT,TRBJ1-5,TRBD1,NA,TRBV27
CASSLGQGATTEAFF,TGTGCCAGCAGTCTGGGACAGGGGGCTACCACTGAAGCTTTCTTT,TRBJ1-1,TRBD1,NA,TRBV6-5
CASTQTSGSSGELFF,TGTGCCAGCACCCAGACTAGCGGGAGTTCCGGGGAGCTGTTTTTT,TRBJ2-2,TRBD2,NA,TRBV6-1
CASSTLPPYEQYF,TGTGCCAGTAGTACCCTACCACCCTACGAGCAGTACTTC,TRBJ2-7,NA,NA,TRBV19
CASSEGWANTEAFF,TGTGCCAGCAGTGAAGGCTGGGCGAACACTGAAGCTTTCTTT,TRBJ1-1,NA,once,TRBV6-1
CASSFGAGEGEQYF,TGTGCCAGCAGCTTCGGGGCGGGAGAGGGCGAGCAGTACTTC,TRBJ2-7,TRBD2,NA,TRBV5-5
CASSLYIGTSGYPGYNEQFF,TGTGCCAGCAGCTTATACATCGGGACTAGCGGCTATCCAGGGTACAATGAGCAGTTCTTC,TRBJ2-1,TRBD2,NA,TRBV7-6
CASSDGRATDTQYF,TGTGCCAGCAGTGACGGGAGGGCCACAGATACGCAGTATTTT,TRBJ2-3,TRBD2,NA,TRBV6-4
CASSLVEIAEYNEQFF,TGTGCCAGCAGCTTAGTGGAAATAGCAGAATACAATGAGCAGTTCTTC,TRBJ2-1,NA,NA,TRBV7-8
CASSPGTSGTGELFF,TGTGCCAGCAGCCCCGGGACTAGCGGGACCGGGGAGCTGTTTTTT,TRBJ2-2,TRBD2,NA,TRBV5-4
CASSKGGLAGSREQYF,TGTGCCAGCAGCAAAGGGGGACTAGCGGGATCGCGCGAGCAGTACTTC,TRBJ2-7,NA,NA,TRBV21-1
CASSLKGLFHEQYF,TGTGCCAGCAGTTTGAAGGGACTTTTCCACGAGCAGTACTTC,TRBJ2-7,NA,NA,TRBV27
CVRSLTSGSGGTDTQYF,TGTGTCAGAAGCTTAACTAGCGGGAGCGGAGGCACAGATACGCAGTATTTT,TRBJ2-3,NA,once,TRBV7-5
CASSVGENTDTQYF,TGTGCCAGCAGCGTAGGTGAGAACACAGATACGCAGTATTTT,TRBJ2-3,NA,NA,TRBV9
CASSGRGGGNEQFF,TGTGCCAGCAGTGGGCGGGGTGGGGGCAATGAGCAGTTCTTC,TRBJ2-1,NA,NA,TRBV6-1
CASSLSGQGPYEQYF,TGTGCCAGCAGTTTATCGGGACAGGGCCCCTACGAGCAGTACTTC,TRBJ2-7,TRBD1,NA,TRBV27
CASRGLAGGYEQYF,TGTGCCAGCAGGGGACTAGCGGGAGGGTACGAGCAGTACTTC,TRBJ2-7,TRBD2,NA,TRBV2
CASRRGTEAFF,TGTGCCAGCAGAAGGGGAACTGAAGCTTTCTTT,TRBJ1-1,NA,NA,TRBV27
CASSLQGKLGGSPYNEQFF,TGTGCCAGCAGTTTACAAGGGAAGTTAGGCGGGAGCCCCTACAATGAGCAGTTCTTC,TRBJ2-1,TRBD2,NA,TRBV27
CASSQDSFGGGLAGDEQFF,TGTGCCAGCAGCCAAGATAGTTTTGGCGGGGGACTAGCGGGAGATGAGCAGTTCTTC,TRBJ2-1,TRBD2,once,TRBV4-2
CASSDSVDSHTDTQYF,TGTGCCAGCAGTGACTCTGTGGACAGTCACACAGATACGCAGTATTTT,TRBJ2-3,NA,NA,TRBV6-4
CASSFSNTDTQYF,TGTGCCAGCAGTTTTTCAAACACAGATACGCAGTATTTT,TRBJ2-3,NA,NA,TRBV28
CASKPRQGYEQYF,TGTGCCAGCAAGCCGAGGCAGGGCTACGAGCAGTACTTC,TRBJ2-7,NA,NA,TRBV27
CASSFRGEQYF,TGTGCCAGCAGCTTTCGGGGCGAGCAGTACTTC,TRBJ2-7,NA,NA,TRBV5-6
CASTPTLGLAANEQFF,TGTGCCAGCACCCCAACCCTGGGACTAGCGGCCAATGAGCAGTTCTTC,TRBJ2-1,TRBD2,NA,TRBV7-2
CASSSGLAGDNEQFF,TGTGCCAGCAGCTCGGGACTAGCGGGAGACAATGAGCAGTTCTTC,TRBJ2-1,TRBD2,NA,TRBV13
CASSPQLLAINEQFF,TGTGCCAGCAGTCCGCAACTACTAGCGATCAATGAGCAGTTCTTC,TRBJ2-1,TRBD2,NA,TRBV27
CASSPDRGRTEAFF,TGTGCCAGCAGCCCGGACAGGGGGCGAACTGAAGCTTTCTTT,TRBJ1-1,TRBD1,NA,TRBV5-8
CASSSLAGGDYNEQFF,TGTGCCAGCAGTTCCCTAGCGGGAGGGGATTACAATGAGCAGTTCTTC,TRBJ2-1,TRBD2,NA,TRBV6-5
CSVEDRGGYEQYF,TGCAGCGTTGAAGATCGGGGGGGGTACGAGCAGTACTTC,TRBJ2-7,TRBD2,NA,TRBV29-1
CASSPRQGLGYEQYF,TGTGCCAGCAGTCCAAGGCAGGGACTGGGCTACGAGCAGTACTTC,TRBJ2-7,NA,NA,TRBV27
CASSSQGSYGYTF,TGCGCCAGCAGCTCCCAGGGGAGCTATGGCTACACCTTC,TRBJ1-2,NA,NA,TRBV5-1
CASSVNSNQPQHF,TGTGCCAGTAGTGTAAATAGCAATCAGCCCCAGCATTTT,TRBJ1-5,NA,NA,TRBV19
CASSSPSGQGQFF,TGTGCCAGCAGCTCCCCTAGCGGACAAGGGCAGTTCTTC,TRBJ2-1,TRBD2,NA,TRBV11-2
CASSQPNLAGAVYNEQFF,TGCGCCAGCAGCCAGCCAAACTTAGCGGGAGCGGTCTACAATGAGCAGTTCTTC,TRBJ2-1,TRBD2,NA,TRBV4-1
CASTTGLGEQYF,TGTGCCAGCACTACAGGGTTAGGGGAGCAGTACTTC,TRBJ2-7,NA,NA,TRBV2
CASSIGQGNSNQPQHF,TGTGCCAGCAGCATAGGACAGGGGAATAGCAATCAGCCCCAGCATTTT,TRBJ1-5,TRBD1,NA,TRBV5-8
CASSLTSGSSYEQYF,TGCGCCAGCAGCTTGACTAGCGGGAGCTCCTACGAGCAGTACTTC,TRBJ2-7,TRBD2,NA,TRBV5-1
CASSQGGQYSNQPQHF,TGCGCCAGCAGCCAGGGCGGACAGTATAGCAATCAGCCCCAGCATTTT,TRBJ1-5,NA,NA,TRBV4-1
CASSQGPKPYEQYF,TGCGCCAGCAGCCAAGGCCCTAAACCCTACGAGCAGTACTTC,TRBJ2-7,NA,NA,TRBV4-1
CASSLTRFGYNEQFF,TGTGCCAGCAGCTTAACCAGGTTCGGCTACAATGAGCAGTTCTTC,TRBJ2-1,NA,NA,TRBV7-3
CASSYDPRWTSGRFILYNEQFF,TGCGCCAGCAGCTACGACCCCCGCTGGACTAGCGGGAGGTTCATCCTCTACAATGAGCAGTTCTTC,TRBJ2-1,TRBD2,NA,TRBV5-1
CASSLAVGSGLHNEQFF,TGTGCCAGCAGCTTGGCCGTAGGTAGCGGGCTTCACAATGAGCAGTTCTTC,TRBJ2-1,TRBD2,once,TRBV5-8
CASSSGLAGRGDTQYF,TGTGCCAGCAGTTCGGGACTAGCAGGACGGGGGGATACGCAGTATTTT,TRBJ2-3,TRBD2,NA,TRBV27
CASSLSKSYEQYF,TGTGCCAGCAGTTTATCTAAATCCTACGAGCAGTACTTC,TRBJ2-7,NA,NA,TRBV27
CASSFGDTQYF,TGTGCCAGCAGCTTTGGAGATACCCAGTACTTC,TRBJ2-5,NA,once,TRBV5-4
CASSDRGRNYGYTF,TGTGCCAGCAGTGACAGGGGGCGCAACTATGGCTACACCTTC,TRBJ1-2,TRBD1,NA,TRBV25-1
CAISVRTGSSYEQYF,TGTGCCATCAGTGTGAGGACAGGGAGCTCCTACGAGCAGTACTTC,TRBJ2-7,TRBD1,NA,TRBV10-3
CASSLFGTGSYEQYF,TGTGCCAGCAGCTTGTTCGGGACAGGGTCCTACGAGCAGTACTTC,TRBJ2-7,TRBD1,NA,TRBV5-8
CASGGGTGRNYGYTF,TGTGCCAGCGGCGGAGGGACAGGGAGAAACTATGGCTACACCTTC,TRBJ1-2,TRBD1,once,TRBV6-1
CASSISGPQETQYF,TGTGCCAGTAGTATTTCAGGGCCTCAAGAGACCCAGTACTTC,TRBJ2-5,NA,NA,TRBV19
CASSYHRISSYEQYF,TGTGCCAGCAGTTACCACAGGATCAGCTCCTACGAGCAGTACTTC,TRBJ2-7,NA,NA,TRBV6-6
CASSIWNTGELFF,TGTGCCAGCAGCATATGGAACACCGGGGAGCTGTTTTTT,TRBJ2-2,NA,NA,TRBV7-8
CASSLGGGNQPQHF,TGTGCCAGCAGCTTAGGGGGAGGGAATCAGCCCCAGCATTTT,TRBJ1-5,NA,NA,TRBV13
CASSYGTGGDGYTF,TGTGCCAGCAGCTACGGGACAGGGGGGGATGGCTACACCTTC,TRBJ1-2,TRBD1,NA,TRBV7-6
CASSSFPSGRRGNTEAFF,TGTGCCAGCAGCTCCTTCCCATCGGGCCGCAGGGGGAACACTGAAGCTTTCTTT,TRBJ1-1,NA,NA,TRBV7-9